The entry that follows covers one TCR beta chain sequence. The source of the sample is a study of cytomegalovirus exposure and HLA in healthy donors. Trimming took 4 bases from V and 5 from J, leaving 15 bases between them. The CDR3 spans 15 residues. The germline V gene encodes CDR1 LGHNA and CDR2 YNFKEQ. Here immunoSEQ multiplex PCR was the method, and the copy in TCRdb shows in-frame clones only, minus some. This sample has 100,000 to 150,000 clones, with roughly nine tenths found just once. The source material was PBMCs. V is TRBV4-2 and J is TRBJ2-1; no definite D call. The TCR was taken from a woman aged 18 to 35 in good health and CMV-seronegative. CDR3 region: CASSLPPPLDNEQFF. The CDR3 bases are TGTGCCAGCAGCCTTCCCCCCCCGTTAGACAATGAGCAGTTCTTC.